This TCR beta chain came from a study of blood T cell repertoires in COVID-19. Study as a whole: In each case, the material was cDNA or gDNA derived from T cells, B-cell-depleted T cells, or PBMCs.

Germline-derived CDR1 and CDR2 are SQVTM and ANQGSEA. CDR3 length equals 11 residues. V was pared by 6 bases and J by 3 bases, with 7 bases between. Enrollees, roughly 18 to 89 years old, lived in 24 US areas. Libraries were prepared by immunoSEQ multiplex PCR; TCRdb keeps only in-frame clonotypes and omits some of them. Of roughly 150,000 clones in the sample, approximately 84% were seen once. The material sequenced was PBMCs or T cells enriched from blood (not recorded which). The rearrangement uses TRBV29-1 and TRBJ2-3; tentative D call: TRBD1 (6 bases). The receptor's source is a woman between 40 and 50 years old with acute COVID-19. For the CDR3, the DNA is TGCAGCGTCGGACAGACAGATACGCAGTATTTT. Translation: CSVGQTDTQYF.